Listed here is a single T cell receptor beta chain. Its antigen is not known. These data come from a study of cytomegalovirus exposure and HLA in healthy donors. Findings and caveats of the study: Later analysis identified a missense DCLRE1C variant that was linked to TCR beta V- and J-gene trimming. In vitro data verified a few CMV-associated chains as specific for CMV antigens.

The PCR ran on 60 Vbeta and 13 Jbeta primers. Clones were read by immunoSEQ multiplex PCR, and TCRdb kept only the in-frame ones, dropping some. The data show about 210,000 clones, roughly 79% seen once. Those who donated were healthy bone marrow donors. Although they were nominally healthy when sampled, donors likely had unrecorded immune exposures. CDR1 is LGHNA and CDR2 is YNFKEQ in the germline V gene. This CDR3 is 14 amino acids long. V trimming: 4 bases; J trimming: 2 bases; junction bases outside the gene matches: 5. The specimen was PBMCs. The chain combines TRBV4-2 with TRBJ2-7, with 7 bases fitting TRBD1. The sequence derives from a male donor in good health and CMV-seronegative. The CDR3, as DNA: TGTGCCAGCAGCCGCGGACAGGAGACCTACGAGCAGTACTTC. Its translation is CASSRGQETYEQYF.